Each of the 29 T cell receptor beta chains below was sequenced from the same sample in a study of blood T cell repertoires in COVID-19. TCRdb keeps only in-frame clones here, not all; method: immunoSEQ multiplex PCR. The sample has 210,000 or so clones, more than 75% seen once. Sequencing was performed on peripheral blood. All receptors come from a man over 45 with acute or convalescent COVID-19.

The chain couples TRBV27 to TRBJ2-1; D is uncertain. CDR3 length: 14 amino acids. Germline CDR1 and CDR2: MNHEY and SMNVEV (reference sequence). Between the trimmed V and J ends, which lost 6 bases and 0 bases, there was a span of 9 bases. The CDR3 protein is CASRSDSSYNEQFF. The CDR3, as DNA: TGTGCCAGCAGGTCCGATAGCTCCTACAATGAGCAGTTCTTC.

The rearrangement links TRBV29-1 to TRBJ1-2; TRBD1 might be the D (5 bases). CDR1 is SQVTM and CDR2 is ANQGSEA in the germline V gene. This CDR3 is built from 10 residues. Trimming stripped 6 bases from V and 7 bases from J, with 9 bases between. CDR3 region: CSVGGGGYTF. In DNA form, the CDR3 reads TGCAGCGTCGGGGGGGGTGGCTACACCTTC.

The genes are TRBV5-1 and TRBJ1-2; D is possibly TRBD1 (6 bases). CDR1 SGHRS and CDR2 YFSETQ come from the germline V gene. The CDR3 consists of 13 residues. Trimming took 0 bases from V and 8 from J, leaving 11 bases between them. CDR3 in amino acids: CASSLGTAPGYTF. The CDR3 DNA sequence: TGCGCCAGCAGCTTGGGGACAGCCCCCGGCTACACCTTC.

This rearrangement joins TRBV7-8 to TRBJ1-1; a weak D match, TRBD1 (6 bases). CDR1 SGHVS and CDR2 FQNEAQ come from the germline V gene. This CDR3 has 15 residues. V was clipped by 5 bases and J by 0 bases, with 13 bases between them. In nucleotides, the CDR3 is TGTGCCAGCAGCACTCAGGGGCGGTTGAACACTGAAGCTTTCTTT. Protein product: CASSTQGRLNTEAFF.

The CDR3 nucleotides read TGCGCCAGCAGCCAGGGACAGGCCTACAATGAGCAGTTCTTC. Amino acids: CASSQGQAYNEQFF. The rearrangement joins TRBV5-1 to TRBJ2-1, with 8 nucleotides matching TRBD1. The CDR3 sequence is 14 residues long. Germline values: CDR1 SGHRS, CDR2 YFSETQ. Trimming at V came to 4 bases and at J to 2 bases, leaving 2 bases not matched to a gene.

The chain recombines TRBV3-1 (or the pseudogene TRBV3-2) with TRBJ1-5; D is perhaps TRBD1 (5 bases). V lost 4 bases and J 4 bases, leaving 8 bases between the germline ends. The CDR3 is 13 amino acids. Germline V gene data show CDR1 as LGHDT and CDR2 as YNNKEL (reference sequence). This CDR3 reads CASSPQGNQPQHF. CDR3 nucleotides: TGTGCCAGCAGCCCTCAGGGAAATCAGCCCCAGCATTTT.

The CDR3 loop is CASSQWAGAMNTEAFF. The CDR3 nucleotides read TGTGCCAGCAGCCAATGGGCAGGGGCGATGAACACTGAAGCTTTCTTT. The genes are TRBV16 and TRBJ1-1, with D possibly TRBD1 on 6 matching bases. This CDR3 comprises 16 residues. V was clipped by 1 base and J by 0 bases, with 12 bases between them. Germline values: CDR1 KGHSY, CDR2 FQNENV.

This clone came up once. V gene TRBV5-5 combines with J gene TRBJ2-2; weak D call: TRBD1 (5 bases). From germline, CDR1 is SGHKS and CDR2 YYEKEE (reference sequence). The V end was cut by 4 bases, the J end by 3 bases, with 13 bases between. This CDR3 spans 15 amino acids. The CDR3 here is CASSPQGYYTGELFF. DNA for the CDR3: TGTGCCAGCAGCCCGCAGGGATACTACACCGGGGAGCTGTTTTTT.

The V and J genes are TRBV6-2 or TRBV6-3 and TRBJ1-3, with TRBD1 as a possible D gene (5 bases). The germline V and J ends were trimmed by 6 bases and 7 bases, with 10 bases remaining between them. This CDR3 has 12 residues. Germline CDR1 is MNHEY and CDR2 is SVGEGT. Here the CDR3 DNA reads TGTGCCAGCAGCCTCAGGGTGAACACCATATATTTT. The encoded protein is CASSLRVNTIYF.

The gene calls are TRBV6-5 and TRBJ1-1; possible D gene TRBD1, 6 bases. Trimming took 6 bases from V and 0 from J, leaving 14 bases between them. CDR3 length: 15 residues. CDR1 is MNHEY and CDR2 is SVGAGI in the germline V gene. The CDR3 loop reads CASSLRQDMNTEAFF. In nucleotides, the CDR3 is TGTGCCAGCAGCCTACGACAGGACATGAACACTGAAGCTTTCTTT.

The gene calls are TRBV7-8 and TRBJ2-7; 7 positions agree with TRBD1. The ends lost 4 bases at V and 0 bases at J; junction bases unmatched: 3. Germline V gene sequence: CDR1 SGHVS, CDR2 FQNEAQ. This CDR3 spans 14 amino acids. The CDR3 bases are TGTGCCAGCAGCTCGACAGGGAGCTCCTACGAGCAGTACTTC. This codes for CASSSTGSSYEQYF.

The chain combines TRBV2 with TRBJ2-7; 10 nucleotides align to TRBD1. The CDR3 contains 14 residues. Germline V lookup: CDR1 SNHLY, CDR2 FYNNEI. With V trimmed by 3 bases and J by 7 bases, 6 bases remained unmatched. The CDR3 nucleotides read TGTGCCAGCAGTGAGACCCGGGACAGGGGTGAGCAGTACTTC. Amino acids: CASSETRDRGEQYF.

The chain couples TRBV5-1 to TRBJ2-3, with TRBD1 as a possible D gene (6 bases). Trimming left V 2 bases short and J 4 bases short, with 11 bases between. The germline CDR1 and CDR2 sequences are SGHRS and YFSETQ. CDR3 size: 14 residues. CDR3: CASSLPQGADTQYF. The CDR3 coding sequence is TGCGCCAGCAGCTTACCACAGGGTGCAGATACGCAGTATTTT.

In its sample, this clone was seen once. J is TRBJ2-3 and V is TRBV18; 8 bases line up with TRBD1. V trimming: 5 bases; J trimming: 2 bases; junction bases outside the gene matches: 6. The CDR3 length is 15 residues. Germline values: CDR1 KGHSH, CDR2 LQKENI. The CDR3 bases are TGTGCCAGCTCATCCCAGGGACAGGTCACAGATACGCAGTATTTT. This codes for CASSSQGQVTDTQYF.

This clone was detected once. V gene TRBV5-6 combines with J gene TRBJ2-7; D is uncertain. Germline V gene data show CDR1 as SGHDT and CDR2 as YYEEEE. The V end was cut by 0 bases, the J end by 3 bases, with 4 bases between. There are 12 residues in the CDR3. CDR3 coding DNA: TGTGCCAGCAGCTTGGTATTCTACGAGCAGTACTTC. Protein product: CASSLVFYEQYF.

The V and J genes are TRBV19 and TRBJ2-1, with TRBD1 identical over 9 bases. With 1 base clipped from V and 4 bases from J, the junction kept 8 bases outside the gene matches. Per the germline V gene, CDR1 is LNHDA and CDR2 is SQIVND (reference sequence). The CDR3 length is 17 residues. The CDR3 reads CASSIVIGTGPYNEQFF. CDR3 in DNA: TGTGCCAGTAGTATAGTGATTGGGACAGGGCCTTACAATGAGCAGTTCTTC.

This rearrangement joins TRBV6-2 or TRBV6-3 to TRBJ1-1, with a possible D match to TRBD1 (5 bases). The V and J ends lost 6 bases and 9 bases respectively, with 11 bases between them. Germline CDR1 is MNHEY and CDR2 is SVGEGT. The CDR3 contains 11 residues. In DNA form, the CDR3 reads TGTGCCAGCAGCGACGTGGGGCAAGCTTTCTTT. It is translated as CASSDVGQAFF.

The rearrangement uses TRBV3-1 (or the pseudogene TRBV3-2) and TRBJ1-6; 9 bases line up with TRBD1. Germline V gene data show CDR1 as LGHDT and CDR2 as YNNKEL (reference sequence). J lost 9 bases, V lost 4 bases, and 7 bases had no gene match. This CDR3 is built from 15 residues. The CDR3 protein is CASSPGTGIRSPLHF. The CDR3 region has the DNA TGTGCCAGCAGCCCCGGGACAGGGATTCGTTCACCCCTCCACTTT.

This chain joins TRBV7-8 and TRBJ2-5; tentative D call: TRBD1 (6 bases). This CDR3 is 15 amino acids long. Deletions cut 7 bases from V and 1 base from J, with 16 bases between. CDR1 and CDR2 from the germline V gene are SGHVS and FQNEAQ. The chain's CDR3 is CASIQDGTPQETQYF. Written as DNA, the CDR3 is TGTGCCAGCATACAAGACGGGACACCCCAAGAGACCCAGTACTTC. Full variable domain (missing parts from reference TRBV7-8 and TRBJ2-5): GAGVSQSPRYKVAKRGQDVALRCDPISGHVSLFWYQQALGQGPEFLTYFQNEAQLDKSGLPSDRFFAERPEGSVSTLKIQRTQQEDSAVYLCASIQDGTPQETQYFGPGTRLLVL.

V gene TRBV7-9 combines with J gene TRBJ2-1, with 8 bases lining up with TRBD1. The CDR3 extends over 15 amino acids. Germline values: CDR1 SEHNR, CDR2 FQNEAQ (reference sequence). The junction had 6 bases not matched to a gene; V was cut back by 3 bases and J by 5 bases. CDR3 protein: CASSLRRTGNNEQFF. CDR3 DNA: TGTGCCAGCAGCTTGCGGCGGACAGGGAACAATGAGCAGTTCTTC.

The chain recombines TRBV6-5 with TRBJ2-2, with no clear D. The V gene lost 6 bases and the J gene lost 3 bases, with 5 bases spanning the gap. The CDR3 is 12 residues long. Germline V gene sequence: CDR1 MNHEY, CDR2 SVGAGI. CDR3 nucleotides: TGTGCCAGCAGCCAATACACCGGGGAGCTGTTTTTT. This sequence encodes CASSQYTGELFF.

V gene TRBV6-6 combines with J gene TRBJ2-7; possible D gene TRBD1, 6 bases. This CDR3 region has 14 residues. V was shortened by 2 bases and J by 2 bases, with 10 bases between the two germline ends. The germline CDR1 and CDR2 sequences are MNHNY and SVGAGI (reference sequence). CDR3 in DNA: TGTGCCAGCAGTTACGGAGGACAGACCTACGAGCAGTACTTC. Translation: CASSYGGQTYEQYF.

The count of this clone is one. The rearrangement links TRBV28 to TRBJ2-6, with D unclear. V was trimmed by 4 bases and J by 5 bases, leaving 12 bases between them. CDR1 is MDHEN and CDR2 is SYDVKM in the germline V gene. The CDR3 covers 15 residues. DNA for the CDR3: TGTGCCAGCAGTTCCCCACCAACTCGGGCCAACGTCCTGACTTTC. It encodes CASSSPPTRANVLTF.

The V and J genes are TRBV18 and TRBJ1-1, with D perhaps matching TRBD1 (6 bases). Germline V lookup: CDR1 KGHSH, CDR2 LQKENI. This CDR3 spans 13 amino acids. Trimming pared 1 base from V and 5 bases from J, leaving 8 bases between. This CDR3 reads CASSPQGVTEAFF. CDR3 nucleotide sequence: TGTGCCAGCTCACCACAGGGGGTTACTGAAGCTTTCTTT. Full variable domain (remainder filled in from reference TRBV18 and TRBJ1-1): NAGVMQNPRHLVRRRGQEARLRCSPMKGHSHVYWYRQLPEEGLKFMVYLQKENIIDESGMPKERFSAEFPKEGPSILRIQQVVRGDSAAYFCASSPQGVTEAFFGQGTRLTVV.

The chain couples TRBV25-1 to TRBJ1-4; tentative D call: TRBD1 (5 bases). Trimming cost V 7 bases and J 6 bases, with 15 bases left between them. CDR1 and CDR2 from the germline V gene are MGHDK and SYGVNS. The CDR3 is made up of 14 amino acids. The CDR3 is CASNGGTGDEKLFF. The CDR3 coding sequence is TGTGCCAGCAACGGGGGGACGGGCGATGAAAAACTGTTTTTT.

The chain carries TRBV4-1 and TRBJ1-2; D is undetermined. Trimming removed 4 bases at V and 1 base at J, with 7 bases between. The CDR3 covers 13 residues. CDR1 is MGHRA and CDR2 is YSYEKL in the germline V gene. The CDR3 spells CASSPRVNYGYTF. In DNA, the CDR3 is TGCGCCAGCAGCCCTCGGGTTAACTATGGCTACACCTTC.

The gene calls are TRBV27 and TRBJ2-7, with D perhaps matching TRBD1 (6 bases). The V gene lost 5 bases and the J gene lost 2 bases, with 10 bases spanning the gap. The length of the CDR3 is 13 residues. CDR1 is MNHEY, CDR2 SMNVEV, per germline (reference sequence). This chain's CDR3 is CASSPGQTYEQYF. The CDR3 nucleotides are TGTGCCAGCAGTCCCGGACAGACCTACGAGCAGTACTTC.

The chain couples TRBV5-4 to TRBJ1-4; 9 positions match TRBD1. The length of the CDR3 is 14 residues. CDR1 SGHNT and CDR2 YYREEE come from the germline V gene (reference sequence). Germline trimming cut 2 bases from V and 7 bases from J; bases unmatched to any gene: 3. The CDR3, as DNA: TGTGCCAGCAGCTTACAGGGGGCTGGTGAAAAACTGTTTTTT. It encodes CASSLQGAGEKLFF.

The chain links TRBV25-1 to TRBJ1-2, with 7 bases lining up with TRBD1. With 2 bases clipped from V and 5 bases from J, the junction kept 5 bases outside the gene matches. CDR1 MGHDK and CDR2 SYGVNS come from the germline V gene. The CDR3 extends over 14 amino acids. Written as DNA, the CDR3 is TGTGCCAGCAGTGAAAGGGGGACAGCGTATGGCTACACCTTC. This translates into CASSERGTAYGYTF.